This passage covers 25 T cell receptor beta chains from one sample sequenced in a study of CD8 T cells in ankylosing spondylitis (dated by TCRdb to between 2016 and 2019). The method behind the library was 5' RACE. The reads were generated on an Illumina HiSeq 2500. TCRdb reanalyzed the raw reads on its own, using fastp at Q25 for trimming and MiXCR for clone calling, and kept in-frame beta chains. Rows are unified per CDR3 protein, each entry keeping the most common DNA and genes. The sample table holds some 220,000 distinct CDR3 sequences, of which over 9.5% were seen once. The ten largest clonotypes hold 2.6% of the sample. Source material: blood, either unsorted or a sorted T cell fraction (not recorded which). These receptors all come from a male donor with ankylosing spondylitis or in good health (not recorded which).

This clonotype has ten or more counts. The CDR3 here is CATTGVLNTEAFF. The CDR3 DNA reads as TGTGCCACCACCGGGGTACTAAACACTGAAGCTTTCTTT. The genes are TRBV10-3 and TRBJ1-1; D remains ambiguous. The V end was cut by 10 bases, the J end by 2 bases, with 14 bases between. The CDR3 runs to 13 residues. Germline V lookup: CDR1 ENHRY, CDR2 SYGVKD.

In regard to this clonotype: A much larger clone differs by one base, so this may be a read error. J is TRBJ2-1 and V is TRBV10-3; 8 nucleotides agree with TRBD2. Per the germline V gene, CDR1 is ENHRY and CDR2 is SYGVKD. This CDR3 spans 15 amino acids. The CDR3 bases are TGTGCCATCAGTCTCGGGGGGGTTGATCCTAATGGGCAGTTCTTC. Protein product: CAISLGGVDPNGQFF.

At least ten counts were recorded for this clonotype. The rearrangement joins TRBV5-1 to TRBJ2-3; D is perhaps TRBD1 (6 bases). V was trimmed by 3 bases and J by 2 bases, leaving 13 bases between them. The germline CDR1 and CDR2 sequences are SGHRS and YFSETQ. This CDR3 is 15 amino acids long. DNA of the CDR3: TGCGCCAGCAGCTCAAACGGACAGCACACAGATACGCAGTATTTT. Protein sequence: CASSSNGQHTDTQYF.

The chain recombines TRBV11-2 with TRBJ2-7; TRBD2 matches at 9 bases. CDR1 SGHAT and CDR2 FQNNGV come from the germline V gene. The CDR3 runs 14 residues. The V gene end was trimmed by 6 bases and the J gene end by 3 bases; junction bases not matched to a gene: 6. The CDR3: CASRSTSGFYEQYF. Written as DNA, the CDR3 is TGTGCCAGCAGATCGACTAGCGGTTTCTACGAGCAGTACTTC.

This clonotype was recorded many times. This chain uses TRBV20-1 with TRBJ2-1, with 11 bases fitting TRBD2. V lost 3 bases and J lost 3; bases outside the gene matches: 7. The germline V gene has CDR1 DFQATT and CDR2 SNEGSKA (reference sequence). The CDR3 totals 16 residues. In DNA, the CDR3 is TGCAGTGCTAGGGGAACCGGGACTAGCGGCTACAATGAGCAGTTCTTC. Amino acid sequence: CSARGTGTSGYNEQFF.

The genes are TRBV29-1 and TRBJ1-1; 9 bases line up with TRBD1. V shed 6 bases, J shed 1 base, and the junction held 3 bases outside the gene matches. Germline CDR1 is SQVTM and CDR2 is ANQGSEA. The CDR3 consists of 13 residues. The CDR3 DNA is TGCAGCGTCATGACAGGGGGGAACACTGAAGCTTTCTTT. As protein: CSVMTGGNTEAFF. Variable domain in full (rest from reference TRBV29-1 and TRBJ1-1): SAVISQKPSRDICQRGTSLTIQCQVDSQVTMMFWYRQQPGQSLTLIATANQGSEATYESGFVIDKFPISRPNLTFSTLTVSNMSPEDSSIYLCSVMTGGNTEAFFGQGTRLTVV.

This clonotype appeared many times. The rearrangement joins TRBV20-1 to TRBJ1-2; no firm D call. The CDR3 extends over 15 amino acids. V lost 1 base and J lost 1, with 13 bases in between. Germline assignment: CDR1 DFQATT and CDR2 SNEGSKA (reference sequence). The CDR3 protein is CSARGVVGSNYGYTF. In nucleotides, the CDR3 is TGCAGTGCTAGAGGGGTGGTAGGGAGTAACTATGGCTACACCTTC.

In this sample, this clonotype turned up many times. The chain has TRBV11-2 and TRBJ2-2, with D perhaps TRBD2 (6 bases). V was trimmed by 5 bases and J by 5 bases, leaving 9 bases between them. Per the germline V gene, CDR1 is SGHAT and CDR2 is FQNNGV. The CDR3 extends over 13 amino acids. The DNA of the CDR3 is TGTGCCAGCAGCCGCGGGACTACCGGGGAGCTGTTTTTT. It is translated as CASSRGTTGELFF.

This clonotype was counted ten times or more. This chain uses TRBV12-3 or TRBV12-4 with TRBJ2-1; D is possibly TRBD2 (7 bases). V was shortened by 3 bases and J by 12 bases, with 9 bases between the two germline ends. The CDR3 spans 11 residues. Here the CDR3 DNA reads TGTGCCAGCAGTTTTCGGGGGGCGCAGTTCTTC. Translating it yields CASSFRGAQFF.

This sequence joins TRBV4-1 and TRBJ2-2, with D possibly matching TRBD2 (6 bases). Trimming stripped 4 bases from V and 6 bases from J, with 21 bases between. Germline loops: CDR1 MGHRA, CDR2 YSYEKL. CDR3 length equals 17 residues. The CDR3 coding sequence is TGCGCCAGCAGCCCCCGCCGGCGGGACCAGGTTTCCGGGGAGCTGTTTTTT. Residues: CASSPRRRDQVSGELFF.

The table lists this clonotype with a few counts. V gene TRBV5-1 combines with J gene TRBJ2-1; perhaps TRBD2 as D (6 bases). The germline V gene encodes CDR1 SGHRS and CDR2 YFSETQ. This CDR3 has 15 residues. V was trimmed by 3 bases and J by 6 bases, leaving 16 bases between them. The CDR3 spells CASSSLKGGANEQFF. CDR3 nucleotides: TGCGCCAGCAGCTCCCTGAAAGGCGGGGCCAATGAGCAGTTCTTC.

In the case of this clonotype: The missing conserved phenylalanine or tryptophan at the end of this CDR3 makes a read error likely. The chain is built from TRBV3-1 and TRBJ2-1; possible D gene TRBD2, 6 bases. V lost 1 base to trimming and J lost 5 bases, with 12 bases between them. The CDR3 covers 15 residues. Germline lookup yields CDR1 LGHDT and CDR2 YNNKEL (reference sequence). CDR3 sequence: CASSQVRLVDNEQFL. CDR3 DNA: TGTGCCAGCAGCCAAGTCAGACTAGTAGACAATGAGCAGTTCCTC.

This clonotype was recorded a few times. The CDR3 DNA is TGTGCCAGCACTGTGACAGGTCACCAGCCCCAGCATTTT. Protein sequence: CASTVTGHQPQHF. This chain uses TRBV6-2 or TRBV6-3 with TRBJ1-5; D is perhaps TRBD1 (6 bases). V shed 7 bases and J shed 7 bases, with 14 bases lying between them. The CDR3 spans 13 residues. The germline V gene has CDR1 MNHEY and CDR2 SVGEGT.

The chain recombines TRBV10-2 with TRBJ2-7; no definite D call. The CDR3 contains 13 residues. The V end lost 1 base, the J end lost 3 bases, and 7 bases lay between the germline ends. The germline CDR1 and CDR2 sequences are WSHSY and SAAADI. The CDR3 coding sequence is TGCGCCAGCAGTGAGTTGTCCGACTACGAGCAGTACTTC. This codes for CASSELSDYEQYF.

This clonotype was found once. A much larger clone differs from this one at a single base, so this may be a read error. The V gene is TRBV5-6, the J gene TRBJ1-4; D is perhaps TRBD1 (6 bases). Germline V gene lookup returns CDR1 SGHDT and CDR2 YYEEEE. The CDR3 sequence is 14 residues long. CDR3 loop: CANSPLTGFEKLFF. CDR3 bases: TGTGCCAACAGCCCGCTAACAGGGTTTGAAAAACTGTTTTTT.

This clonotype was seen more than once but under ten times. The V call is TRBV27, the J call TRBJ2-7; D may be TRBD2 (5 bases). The CDR3 consists of 16 residues. Trimming removed 10 bases at V and 2 bases at J, with 24 bases between. Per germline, CDR1 MNHEY and CDR2 SMNVEV (reference sequence). The CDR3 DNA is TGTGCCACCCAGGAGGTCCCTACCCAAGCCCCCTACGAGCAGTACTTC. This codes for CATQEVPTQAPYEQYF.

In this sample, this clonotype turned up many times. The chain employs TRBV3-1 and TRBJ1-3; TRBD1 is a possible D gene (5 bases). The germline CDR1 and CDR2 sequences are LGHDT and YNNKEL (reference sequence). The V gene lost 4 bases and the J gene lost 4 bases, with 11 bases spanning the gap. The CDR3 is made up of 14 amino acids. CDR3 DNA: TGTGCCAGCAGCCCCGGGGGAACCGGAAACACCATATATTTT. Protein product: CASSPGGTGNTIYF.

The chain combines TRBV12-3 or TRBV12-4 with TRBJ1-3; D is undetermined. This CDR3 region has 15 residues. The V end was cut by 2 bases, the J end by 0 bases, with 8 bases between. CDR3 residues: CASSLRPRSGNTIYF. As DNA, the CDR3 is TGTGCCAGCAGTTTACGTCCCCGCTCTGGAAACACCATATATTTT.

The genes are TRBV30 and TRBJ2-5, with D perhaps being TRBD1 or TRBD2 (5 bases each). The V gene lost 4 bases and the J gene lost 9 bases, with 21 bases spanning the gap. CDR1 is GTSNPN, CDR2 SVGIG, per germline (reference sequence). The CDR3 is 14 amino acids. The CDR3 loop reads CAWTRSGIQEAQYF. The CDR3 nucleotides are TGTGCCTGGACTCGAAGCGGTATACAGGAGGCCCAGTACTTC.

This clonotype was seen repeatedly, ten times or more. The chain employs TRBV4-1 and TRBJ1-1, with D maybe TRBD1 (5 bases). The CDR3 covers 14 residues. Trimming left V 3 bases short and J 1 base short, with 9 bases between. Germline values: CDR1 MGHRA, CDR2 YSYEKL. In nucleotides, the CDR3 is TGCGCCAGCAGCCATCCCGACAGGAACACTGAAGCTTTCTTT. This translates into CASSHPDRNTEAFF.

This clonotype was recorded at least ten times. The gene calls are TRBV20-1 and TRBJ1-5, with TRBD1 matching over 8 bases. V gave up 2 bases and J gave up 0 bases; unmatched junction bases: 3. CDR3 length equals 15 residues. Germline lookup yields CDR1 DFQATT and CDR2 SNEGSKA (reference sequence). The CDR3 is CSARSTGGSNQPQHF. In nucleotides, the CDR3 is TGCAGTGCTAGATCAACAGGGGGTAGCAATCAGCCCCAGCATTTT.

In this sample, this clonotype turned up many times. The chain links TRBV29-1 to TRBJ1-1; D is unresolved. The CDR3 contains 13 residues. With 6 bases removed from V and 1 base from J, the gap between germline ends came to 12 bases. From germline, CDR1 is SQVTM and CDR2 ANQGSEA. The CDR3 region has the DNA TGCAGCGTCCAACATCAGGAGAACACTGAAGCTTTCTTT. This encodes CSVQHQENTEAFF.

There are a few counts of this clonotype. The genes are TRBV4-1 and TRBJ2-5, with 9 bases identical to TRBD1. After removal of 5 bases from V and 1 base from J, the junction contained 5 bases not matched to a gene. Per the germline V gene, CDR1 is MGHRA and CDR2 is YSYEKL. The CDR3 loop spans 15 amino acids. Written as DNA, the CDR3 is TGCGCCAGCAGCGCGCCGGGACAGGGCCAAGAGACCCAGTACTTC. Its protein product is CASSAPGQGQETQYF.

This clonotype occurred many times. The chain couples TRBV18 to TRBJ2-7; 7 bases line up with TRBD1. The CDR3 has 16 residues. After removal of 2 bases from V and 5 bases from J, the junction contained 12 bases not matched to a gene. The germline V gene encodes CDR1 KGHSH and CDR2 LQKENI. CDR3 protein: CASSPVKGALLDEQYF. The DNA of the CDR3 is TGTGCCAGCTCACCAGTGAAGGGGGCCCTTCTGGACGAGCAGTACTTC.

This clonotype was counted at least ten times. The gene calls are TRBV30 and TRBJ1-4; D uncertain. Germline CDR1 GTSNPN, CDR2 SVGIG (reference sequence). V gave up 2 bases and J gave up 0 bases, with 1 base separating them. The CDR3 is made up of 12 amino acids. In DNA form, the CDR3 reads TGTGCCTGGAGTCCAACTAATGAAAAACTGTTTTTT. Translation gives CAWSPTNEKLFF.